Listed here is a single T cell receptor beta chain. Exclusion of a patient followed from autoimmune disease history or systemic immunosuppression. Using immunoSEQ multiplex PCR, the repertoire was profiled, and TCRdb retains in-frame clones only, with some absent. The sample shows about 52,000 clones, roughly 92% of them seen only once. Unmatched junction bases numbered 6, after V lost 0 bases and J lost 6 bases. There are 15 residues in the CDR3. Germline V gene data show CDR1 as MNHEY and CDR2 as SVGAGI. These data are taken from a study of OX40 agonist ivuxolimab in advanced cancers. Study as a whole: Among those enrolled, mean age was about 60 years (range about 23 to 90) and 75% to 90% were male. Therapy given before enrollment (anti-PD-1, anti-PD-L1 or anti-CTLA-4) was allowed, and under 45% had some.

The sequence came from an adult with an advanced solid tumor such as melanoma, head and neck, liver or kidney cancer. The sample in question was CD4+ or CD8+ T cells sorted from blood, obtained in a trial of the OX40 agonist ivuxolimab. This chain joins TRBV6-5 and TRBJ1-2; 8 nucleotides agree with TRBD1. The CDR3 coding sequence is TGTGCCAGCAGTTACTCCGGACAGGGAGGAGATGGCTACACCTTC. It translates to CASSYSGQGGDGYTF.